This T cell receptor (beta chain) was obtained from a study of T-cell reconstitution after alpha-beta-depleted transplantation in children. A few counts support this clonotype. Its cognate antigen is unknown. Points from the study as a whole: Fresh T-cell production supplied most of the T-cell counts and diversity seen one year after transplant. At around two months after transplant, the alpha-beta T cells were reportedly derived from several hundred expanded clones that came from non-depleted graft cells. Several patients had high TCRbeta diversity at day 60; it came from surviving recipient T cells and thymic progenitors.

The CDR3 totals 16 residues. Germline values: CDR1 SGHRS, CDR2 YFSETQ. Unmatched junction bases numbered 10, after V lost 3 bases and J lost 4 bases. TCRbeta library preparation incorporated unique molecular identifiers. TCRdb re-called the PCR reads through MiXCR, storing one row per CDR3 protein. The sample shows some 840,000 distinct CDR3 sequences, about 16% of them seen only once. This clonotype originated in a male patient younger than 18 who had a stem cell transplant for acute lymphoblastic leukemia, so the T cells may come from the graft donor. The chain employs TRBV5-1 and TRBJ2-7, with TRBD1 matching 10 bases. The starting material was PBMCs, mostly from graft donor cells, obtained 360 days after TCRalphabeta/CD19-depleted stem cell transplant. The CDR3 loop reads CASSSNAGTGEYEQYF. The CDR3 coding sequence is TGCGCCAGCAGCTCGAACGCCGGGACAGGGGAATACGAGCAGTACTTC.